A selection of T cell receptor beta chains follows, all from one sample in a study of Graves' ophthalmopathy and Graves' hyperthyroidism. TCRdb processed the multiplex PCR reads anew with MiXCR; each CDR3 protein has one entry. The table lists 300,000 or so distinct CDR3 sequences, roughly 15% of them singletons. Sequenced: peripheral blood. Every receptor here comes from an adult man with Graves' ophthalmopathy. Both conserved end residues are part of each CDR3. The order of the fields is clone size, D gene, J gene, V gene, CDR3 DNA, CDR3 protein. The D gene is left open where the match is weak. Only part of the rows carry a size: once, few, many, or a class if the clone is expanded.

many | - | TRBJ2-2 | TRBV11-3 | TGTGCCAGCAGCCCCGGCGATTACACCGGGGAGCTGTTTTTT | CASSPGDYTGELFF
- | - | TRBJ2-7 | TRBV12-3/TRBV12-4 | TGTGCCAGCAGTTTAGGCAGGGGCGCCCCCTACGAGCAGTACTTC | CASSLGRGAPYEQYF
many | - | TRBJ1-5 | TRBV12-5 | TGTGCTAGTGCTGACGGGGACAATCAGCCCCAGCATTTT | CASADGDNQPQHF
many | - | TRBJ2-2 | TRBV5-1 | TGCGCCAGCAGCTCGCCCCTCAGGGGTTTCGACACCGGGGAGCTGTTTTTT | CASSSPLRGFDTGELFF
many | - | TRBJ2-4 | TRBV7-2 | TGTGCCAGCAGCTTAGGAGCTTCGGCCAAAAACATTCAGTACTTC | CASSLGASAKNIQYF
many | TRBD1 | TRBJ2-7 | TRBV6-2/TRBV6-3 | TGTGCCAGCAGTTACGTGGGACAGGGAATTTACGAGCAGTACTTC | CASSYVGQGIYEQYF
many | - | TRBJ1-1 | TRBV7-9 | TGTGCCAGCAGCTTACAGGCTGAAGCTTTCTTT | CASSLQAEAFF
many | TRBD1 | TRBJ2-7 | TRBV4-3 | TGCGCCAGCAGCCGCTACCGGGACAGGGGGTCCGAGCAGTACTTC | CASSRYRDRGSEQYF
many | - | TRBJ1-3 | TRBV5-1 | TGCGCCAGCAGCCTGAGAGGGGATCCGACTGGAAACACCATATATTTT | CASSLRGDPTGNTIYF
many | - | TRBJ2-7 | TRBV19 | TGTGCCAGTCGAAAAGGAGGGGGGCAGAGCGAGCAGTACTTC | CASRKGGGQSEQYF
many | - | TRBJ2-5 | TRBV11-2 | TGTGCCAGCAGTCTCGGACTATCCCCTGGGACCCAGTACTTC | CASSLGLSPGTQYF
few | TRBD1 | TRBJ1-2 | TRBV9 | TGTGCCAGCAGCGTAGGCCCGCGGGACAGCAACTATGGCTACACCTTC | CASSVGPRDSNYGYTF
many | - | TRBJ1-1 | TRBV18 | TGTGCCAGCTCACCACCGACAGGCCGTGGTAACACTGAAGCTTTCTTT | CASSPPTGRGNTEAFF
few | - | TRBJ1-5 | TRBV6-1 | TGTGCCAGCACCCCCCGAGGTGGGGGAAATCAGCCCCAGCATTTT | CASTPRGGGNQPQHF
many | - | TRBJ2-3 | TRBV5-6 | TGTGCCAGCAGCTTCGAGGTTGGGGTACCGACGGGGTTCTATACGCAGTATTTT | CASSFEVGVPTGFYTQYF
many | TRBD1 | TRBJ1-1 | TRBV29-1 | TGCAGCGTTTTGGGCCGACAGGGAGGGCAAGCTTTCTTT | CSVLGRQGGQAFF
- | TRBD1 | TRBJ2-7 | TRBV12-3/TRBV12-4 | TGTGCCAGCAGTTTGGACAGGATTAACTACGAGCAGTACTTC | CASSLDRINYEQYF
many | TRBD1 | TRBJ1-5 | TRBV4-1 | TGCGCCAGCAGCCAAGCCCCGACAGGGGGCACGGGCAATCAGCCCCAGCATTTT | CASSQAPTGGTGNQPQHF
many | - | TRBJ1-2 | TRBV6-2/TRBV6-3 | TGTGCCAGCAGATCCCCGGGGGACGGCTACACCTTC | CASRSPGDGYTF
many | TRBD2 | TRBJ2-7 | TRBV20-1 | TGCAGTGCTAGAGGGGGGGGTGTCTCCTACGAGCAGTACTTC | CSARGGGVSYEQYF